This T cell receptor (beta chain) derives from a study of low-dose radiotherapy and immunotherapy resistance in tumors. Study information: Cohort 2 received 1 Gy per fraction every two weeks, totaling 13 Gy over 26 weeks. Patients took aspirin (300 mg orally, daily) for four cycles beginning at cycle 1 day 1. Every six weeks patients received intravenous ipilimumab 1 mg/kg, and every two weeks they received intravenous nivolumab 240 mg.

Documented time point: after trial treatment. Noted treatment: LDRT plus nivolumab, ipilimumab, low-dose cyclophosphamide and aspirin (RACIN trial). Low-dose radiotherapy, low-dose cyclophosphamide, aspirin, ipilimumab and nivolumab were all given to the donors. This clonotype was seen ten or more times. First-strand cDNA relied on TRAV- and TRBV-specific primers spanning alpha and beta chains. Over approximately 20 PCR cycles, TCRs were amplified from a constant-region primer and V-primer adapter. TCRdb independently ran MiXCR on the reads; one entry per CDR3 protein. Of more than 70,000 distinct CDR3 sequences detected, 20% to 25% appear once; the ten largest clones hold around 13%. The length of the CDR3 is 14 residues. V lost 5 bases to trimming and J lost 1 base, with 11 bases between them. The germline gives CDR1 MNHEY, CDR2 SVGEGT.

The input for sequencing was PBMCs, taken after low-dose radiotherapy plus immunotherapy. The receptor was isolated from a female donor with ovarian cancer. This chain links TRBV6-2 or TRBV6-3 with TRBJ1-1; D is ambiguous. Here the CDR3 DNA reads TGTGCCAGCAGTGAACTAAGAGGGAACACTGAAGCTTTCTTT. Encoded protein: CASSELRGNTEAFF.